The 26 T cell receptor beta chains below were found in one sample sequenced in a study of Ad26.COV2.S vaccination and SARS-CoV-2 variants. The protocol was immunoSEQ multiplex PCR, while the TCRdb copy is restricted to in-frame clones and leaves out a portion. The sample contains about 680,000 clones, 70% to 90% of which appear only once. The treatment is: around 19 received Ad26.COV2.S at low or high dose, single or two shots; 5 received placebo; per-sample allocation not given. Samples came from day 63 after the first vaccine or placebo injection. Sequences were derived from peripheral blood, sampled in a trial of Ad26.COV2.S vaccine versus placebo. The origin of the receptors is a person aged 18 to 59 who received the Ad26.COV2.S COVID-19 vaccine or a placebo.

This chain uses TRBV7-6 with TRBJ1-6, with TRBD1 matching over 9 bases. CDR1 and CDR2 (germline): SGHVS, FNYEAQ. The V segment lost 4 bases and the J segment 10 bases; nucleotides outside the gene matches: 11. The CDR3 sequence is 16 residues long. CDR3 protein: CASSSLAGTGISPLHF. The CDR3 nucleotides are TGTGCCAGCAGCTCCCTGGCCGGGACAGGGATATCACCCCTCCACTTT.

V is TRBV4-2 and J is TRBJ2-7, with 8 bases aligning to TRBD1. From germline, CDR1 is LGHNA and CDR2 YNFKEQ. The CDR3 loop spans 15 amino acids. V lost 4 bases, J lost 2 bases, and 7 bases stayed unmatched. DNA for the CDR3: TGTGCCAGCAGCCCAACGGACAGGGCCGCCTACGAGCAGTACTTC. It is translated as CASSPTDRAAYEQYF.

This clone was recorded once. The chain uses TRBV24-1 and TRBJ2-5; TRBD2 might be the D (7 bases). This CDR3 region has 15 residues. V lost 6 bases to trimming and J lost 5 bases, with 18 bases between them. The germline gives CDR1 KGHDR, CDR2 SFDVKD. This CDR3 is CATSPRGGGDETQYF. The CDR3 DNA sequence: TGTGCCACCAGTCCTCGGGGAGGGGGAGATGAGACCCAGTACTTC.

This chain connects TRBV6-6 to TRBJ2-5, with a tentative D call TRBD2 (6 bases). The CDR3 covers 16 residues. CDR1 is MNHNY, CDR2 SVGAGI, per germline (reference sequence). V shed 5 bases and J shed 2 bases, with 18 bases lying between them. CDR3 in amino acids: CASSPYEGLRQETQYF. The CDR3 DNA follows: TGTGCCAGCAGTCCTTACGAGGGACTGAGACAAGAGACCCAGTACTTC.

The chain has TRBV9 and TRBJ1-5; D may be TRBD1 (6 bases). The CDR3 extends over 15 amino acids. CDR1 and CDR2 (germline): SGDLS, YYNGEE. V gave up 4 bases and J gave up 0 bases, with 11 bases separating them. In nucleotides, the CDR3 is TGTGCCAGCAGCCCAGGGGTCAATAGCAATCAGCCCCAGCATTTT. This encodes CASSPGVNSNQPQHF.

The chain carries TRBV27 and TRBJ1-1, with D uncertain. Germline CDR1 reads MNHEY; CDR2 reads SMNVEV (reference sequence). The CDR3 has 13 residues. Deletions cut 2 bases from V and 8 bases from J, with 12 bases between. In DNA, the CDR3 is TGTGCCAGCAGTTTAAATTACTGGTCGGAAGCTTTCTTT. Its protein is CASSLNYWSEAFF.

About this clone: The sample carries other DNA sequences with the same CDR3. V gene TRBV3-1 (or the pseudogene TRBV3-2) combines with J gene TRBJ1-1; D not certain. CDR1 and CDR2 from the germline V gene are LGHDT and YNNKEL (reference sequence). The CDR3 is 13 amino acids. V dropped 1 base and J dropped 1 base, with 4 bases sitting between them. The CDR3 DNA reads TGTGCCAGCAGCCAAGCCGGGAACACTGAAGCTTTCTTT. This gives the protein CASSQAGNTEAFF.

This clone was observed once. Other DNA sequences in this specimen translate into the identical CDR3. The chain recombines TRBV30 with TRBJ1-2; D remains ambiguous. The CDR3 has 13 amino acids. Trimming stripped 0 bases from V and 5 bases from J, with 10 bases between. Germline V gene sequence: CDR1 GTSNPN, CDR2 SVGIG (reference sequence). The CDR3 DNA is TGTGCCTGGAGTGTCGGGCAGAATTATGGCTACACCTTC. Translation gives CAWSVGQNYGYTF.

This chain uses TRBV5-1 with TRBJ1-1; TRBD1 matches 7 bases. In germline, CDR1 is SGHRS, CDR2 YFSETQ. The CDR3 runs 14 residues. After removal of 1 base from V and 11 bases from J, the junction contained 11 bases not matched to a gene. CDR3 region: CASSLTPDRAPAFF. In nucleotides, the CDR3 is TGCGCCAGCAGCTTGACCCCCGACAGGGCTCCCGCTTTCTTT.

This clone has a single count. The J gene is TRBJ2-7, the V gene TRBV28, with 7 bases aligning to TRBD2. CDR3 length: 13 residues. CDR1 is MDHEN, CDR2 SYDVKM, per germline. J was trimmed by 8 bases and V by 6 bases; bases with no gene match: 10. CDR3 nucleotide sequence: TGTGCCAGCAGCCTGGGACTACCATTCCAGCAGTACTTC. This encodes CASSLGLPFQQYF.

In this sample, this clone turned up once. The genes are TRBV29-1 and TRBJ1-1, with a tentative D call TRBD1 (5 bases). Germline lookup yields CDR1 SQVTM and CDR2 ANQGSEA. The V and J ends lost 4 bases and 3 bases respectively, with 9 bases between them. The length of the CDR3 is 12 residues. CDR3: CSVAQEHTEAFF. Here the CDR3 DNA reads TGCAGCGTTGCACAGGAACACACTGAAGCTTTCTTT.

The CDR3 coding sequence is TGTGCCAGCAGCGTAGAAGGGGAGGGTGAAGCTTTCTTT. Translation gives CASSVEGEGEAFF. The chain joins TRBV9 to TRBJ1-1, with D possibly matching TRBD1 (5 bases). The V gene's germline CDR1 is SGDLS and CDR2 YYNGEE. This CDR3 is 13 amino acids long. Trimming took 0 bases from V and 7 from J, leaving 10 bases between them.

This clone has only a few counts. This chain connects TRBV10-1 to TRBJ1-3; D remains ambiguous. This CDR3 is built from 18 residues. In germline, CDR1 is WNHNN, CDR2 SYGVQD (reference sequence). V was shortened by 2 bases and J by 1 base, with 18 bases between the two germline ends. In DNA, the CDR3 is TGCGCCAGCAGTGAGAGCCATTCCGGGCCTCCTTCTGGAAACACCATATATTTT. Amino acids: CASSESHSGPPSGNTIYF.

The chain recombines TRBV5-1 with TRBJ2-2, with TRBD1 matching over 9 bases. V lost 9 bases, J lost 6 bases, and 9 bases stayed unmatched. Germline V CDR1 and CDR2: SGHRS, YFSETQ. This CDR3 spans 14 amino acids. In DNA form, the CDR3 reads TGCGCCACGAAACAGGGGGCAGGCGCCGGGGAGCTGTTTTTT. Its translation is CATKQGAGAGELFF.

The chain employs TRBV18 and TRBJ2-7; either TRBD1 or TRBD2 may supply D (5 bases each). The CDR3 consists of 14 residues. Trimming took off 5 bases at V and 3 bases at J, with 14 bases between the two ends. The germline gives CDR1 KGHSH, CDR2 LQKENI. The CDR3 region is CASSGTSAGYEQYF. The CDR3 nucleotides read TGTGCCAGCTCAGGGACCTCGGCAGGCTACGAGCAGTACTTC.

This clone was recorded at least ten times. The chain recombines TRBV19 with TRBJ1-1; D gene uncertain. The CDR3 is made up of 12 amino acids. V lost 2 bases, J lost 6 bases, and 7 bases lay in between. Germline lookup yields CDR1 LNHDA and CDR2 SQIVND (reference sequence). The CDR3 reads CASSIRGAEAFF. As DNA, the CDR3 is TGTGCCAGTAGTATACGGGGAGCTGAAGCTTTCTTT. The whole variable domain, remainder taken from reference TRBV19 and TRBJ1-1, is DGGITQSPKYLFRKEGQNVTLSCEQNLNHDAMYWYRQDPGQGLRLIYYSQIVNDFQKGDIAEGYSVSREKKESFPLTVTSAQKNPTAFYLCASSIRGAEAFFGQGTRLTVV.

The CDR3 reads CASSQAGGRGQPQHF. CDR3 DNA: TGTGCCAGCAGCCAGGCAGGGGGCAGGGGACAGCCCCAGCATTTT. The chain links TRBV6-5 to TRBJ1-5; 8 bases match TRBD1. V trimming: 6 bases; J trimming: 7 bases; junction bases outside the gene matches: 11. This CDR3 contains 15 residues. CDR1 is MNHEY, CDR2 SVGAGI, per germline.

The chain employs TRBV7-6 and TRBJ1-5; D remains ambiguous. The CDR3 is made up of 13 amino acids. V shed 4 bases and J shed 5 bases, with 9 bases lying between them. Germline V CDR1 and CDR2: SGHVS, FNYEAQ. DNA of the CDR3: TGTGCCAGCAGCTCTCAGGAGGATCAGCCCCAGCATTTT. This gives the protein CASSSQEDQPQHF. Full variable domain (missing parts from reference TRBV7-6 and TRBJ1-5): GAGVSQSPRYKVTKRGQDVALRCDPISGHVSLYWYRQALGQGPEFLTYFNYEAQQDKSGLPNDRFSAERPEGSISTLTIQRTEQRDSAMYRCASSSQEDQPQHFGDGTRLSIL.

CDR3 loop: CASSEQGASGANVLTF. The CDR3 DNA reads TGTGCCAGCAGTGAACAGGGAGCCTCTGGGGCCAACGTCCTGACTTTC. V is TRBV2 and J is TRBJ2-6; D possibly uses TRBD1 or TRBD2 (5 bases each). The length of the CDR3 is 16 residues. The germline gives CDR1 SNHLY, CDR2 FYNNEI. Trimming left V 2 bases short and J 0 bases short, with 8 bases between.

The chain couples TRBV30 to TRBJ1-2; the D gene is possibly TRBD1 (6 bases). Germline CDR1 reads GTSNPN; CDR2 reads SVGIG (reference sequence). Trimming shortened V by 0 bases and J by 4 bases, and 15 bases separated the two germline ends. The CDR3 contains 15 residues. CDR3: CAWSVPGGRTYGYTF. DNA for the CDR3: TGTGCCTGGAGTGTACCCGGGGGGCGCACCTATGGCTACACCTTC.

J is TRBJ2-2 and V is TRBV27, with unresolved D. CDR3 length: 13 amino acids. CDR1 MNHEY and CDR2 SMNVEV come from the germline V gene (reference sequence). Trimming stripped 3 bases from V and 1 base from J, with 3 bases between. CDR3 amino acids: CASSFLNTGELFF. CDR3 nucleotide sequence: TGTGCCAGCAGTTTCTTGAACACCGGGGAGCTGTTTTTT.

This chain joins TRBV5-6 and TRBJ2-3, with TRBD2 identical over 8 bases. Germline V lookup: CDR1 SGHDT, CDR2 YYEEEE. V shed 4 bases and J 3 bases; nucleotides not matched to a gene: 10. This CDR3 region has 16 residues. The CDR3 loop reads CASSTSSERGTDTQYF. The CDR3 DNA reads TGTGCCAGCAGCACCAGCTCGGAGCGGGGGACAGATACGCAGTATTTT.

The rearrangement joins TRBV10-3 to TRBJ1-6; 10 positions match TRBD1. In germline, CDR1 is ENHRY, CDR2 SYGVKD. The V gene end was trimmed by 6 bases and the J gene end by 8 bases; junction bases not matched to a gene: 10. The CDR3 is 16 residues long. The CDR3 nucleotides read TGTGCCATCAGCGACGCGACAGGGGGCCGGGATTCACCCCTCCACTTT. Residues: CAISDATGGRDSPLHF.

This rearrangement joins TRBV7-2 to TRBJ2-7; D remains unclear. CDR3 length: 13 amino acids. V shed 5 bases and J shed 2 bases, with 10 bases lying between them. Germline V gene sequence: CDR1 SGHTA, CDR2 FQGNSA. CDR3 sequence: CASSPVAAYEQYF. The DNA of the CDR3 is TGTGCCAGCAGCCCCGTGGCAGCCTACGAGCAGTACTTC.

The V and J genes are TRBV18 and TRBJ2-3; D not certain. Germline-derived CDR1 and CDR2 are KGHSH and LQKENI. The CDR3 runs to 12 residues. The V gene lost 3 bases and the J gene lost 3 bases, with 4 bases spanning the gap. Here the CDR3 reads CASSPQTDTQYF. In DNA form, the CDR3 reads TGTGCCAGCTCACCCCAGACAGATACGCAGTATTTT.

The chain joins TRBV6-5 to TRBJ1-1; D unresolved. CDR3 length equals 12 residues. Germline V gene data show CDR1 as MNHEY and CDR2 as SVGAGI. V gave up 8 bases and J gave up 0 bases, with 7 bases separating them. CDR3 DNA: TGTGCCAGCGGGGTCGTGAACACTGAAGCTTTCTTT. It encodes CASGVVNTEAFF.